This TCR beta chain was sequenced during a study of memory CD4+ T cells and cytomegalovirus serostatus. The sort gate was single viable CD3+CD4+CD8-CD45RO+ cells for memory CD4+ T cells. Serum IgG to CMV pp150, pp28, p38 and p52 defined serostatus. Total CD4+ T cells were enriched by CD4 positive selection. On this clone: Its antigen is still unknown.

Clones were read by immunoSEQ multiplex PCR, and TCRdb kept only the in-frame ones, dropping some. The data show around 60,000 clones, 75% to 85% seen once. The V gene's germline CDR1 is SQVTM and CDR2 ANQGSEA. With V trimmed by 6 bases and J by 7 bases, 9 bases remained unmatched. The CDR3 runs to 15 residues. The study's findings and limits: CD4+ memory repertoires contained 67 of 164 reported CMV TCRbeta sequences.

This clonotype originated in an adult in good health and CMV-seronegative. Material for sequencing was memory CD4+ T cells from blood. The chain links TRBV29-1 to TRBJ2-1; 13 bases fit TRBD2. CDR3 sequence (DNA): TGCAGCGTCAGAGCCGGGACTAGCGGGAAAAATGAGCAGTTCTTC. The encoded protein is CSVRAGTSGKNEQFF.